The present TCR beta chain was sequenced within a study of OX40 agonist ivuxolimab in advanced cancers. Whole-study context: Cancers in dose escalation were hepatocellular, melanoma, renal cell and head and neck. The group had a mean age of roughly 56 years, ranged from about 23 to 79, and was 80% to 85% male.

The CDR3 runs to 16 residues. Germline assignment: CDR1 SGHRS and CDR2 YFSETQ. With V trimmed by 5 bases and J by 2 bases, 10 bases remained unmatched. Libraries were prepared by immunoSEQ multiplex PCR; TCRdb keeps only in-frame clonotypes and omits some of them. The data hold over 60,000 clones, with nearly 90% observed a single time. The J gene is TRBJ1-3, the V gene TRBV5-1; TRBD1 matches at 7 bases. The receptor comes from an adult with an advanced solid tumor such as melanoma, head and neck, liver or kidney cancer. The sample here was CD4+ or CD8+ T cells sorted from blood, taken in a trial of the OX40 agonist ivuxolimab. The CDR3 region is CASSSRQGVPGNTIYF. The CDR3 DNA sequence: TGCGCCAGCAGTTCCCGACAGGGTGTTCCTGGAAACACCATATATTTT.